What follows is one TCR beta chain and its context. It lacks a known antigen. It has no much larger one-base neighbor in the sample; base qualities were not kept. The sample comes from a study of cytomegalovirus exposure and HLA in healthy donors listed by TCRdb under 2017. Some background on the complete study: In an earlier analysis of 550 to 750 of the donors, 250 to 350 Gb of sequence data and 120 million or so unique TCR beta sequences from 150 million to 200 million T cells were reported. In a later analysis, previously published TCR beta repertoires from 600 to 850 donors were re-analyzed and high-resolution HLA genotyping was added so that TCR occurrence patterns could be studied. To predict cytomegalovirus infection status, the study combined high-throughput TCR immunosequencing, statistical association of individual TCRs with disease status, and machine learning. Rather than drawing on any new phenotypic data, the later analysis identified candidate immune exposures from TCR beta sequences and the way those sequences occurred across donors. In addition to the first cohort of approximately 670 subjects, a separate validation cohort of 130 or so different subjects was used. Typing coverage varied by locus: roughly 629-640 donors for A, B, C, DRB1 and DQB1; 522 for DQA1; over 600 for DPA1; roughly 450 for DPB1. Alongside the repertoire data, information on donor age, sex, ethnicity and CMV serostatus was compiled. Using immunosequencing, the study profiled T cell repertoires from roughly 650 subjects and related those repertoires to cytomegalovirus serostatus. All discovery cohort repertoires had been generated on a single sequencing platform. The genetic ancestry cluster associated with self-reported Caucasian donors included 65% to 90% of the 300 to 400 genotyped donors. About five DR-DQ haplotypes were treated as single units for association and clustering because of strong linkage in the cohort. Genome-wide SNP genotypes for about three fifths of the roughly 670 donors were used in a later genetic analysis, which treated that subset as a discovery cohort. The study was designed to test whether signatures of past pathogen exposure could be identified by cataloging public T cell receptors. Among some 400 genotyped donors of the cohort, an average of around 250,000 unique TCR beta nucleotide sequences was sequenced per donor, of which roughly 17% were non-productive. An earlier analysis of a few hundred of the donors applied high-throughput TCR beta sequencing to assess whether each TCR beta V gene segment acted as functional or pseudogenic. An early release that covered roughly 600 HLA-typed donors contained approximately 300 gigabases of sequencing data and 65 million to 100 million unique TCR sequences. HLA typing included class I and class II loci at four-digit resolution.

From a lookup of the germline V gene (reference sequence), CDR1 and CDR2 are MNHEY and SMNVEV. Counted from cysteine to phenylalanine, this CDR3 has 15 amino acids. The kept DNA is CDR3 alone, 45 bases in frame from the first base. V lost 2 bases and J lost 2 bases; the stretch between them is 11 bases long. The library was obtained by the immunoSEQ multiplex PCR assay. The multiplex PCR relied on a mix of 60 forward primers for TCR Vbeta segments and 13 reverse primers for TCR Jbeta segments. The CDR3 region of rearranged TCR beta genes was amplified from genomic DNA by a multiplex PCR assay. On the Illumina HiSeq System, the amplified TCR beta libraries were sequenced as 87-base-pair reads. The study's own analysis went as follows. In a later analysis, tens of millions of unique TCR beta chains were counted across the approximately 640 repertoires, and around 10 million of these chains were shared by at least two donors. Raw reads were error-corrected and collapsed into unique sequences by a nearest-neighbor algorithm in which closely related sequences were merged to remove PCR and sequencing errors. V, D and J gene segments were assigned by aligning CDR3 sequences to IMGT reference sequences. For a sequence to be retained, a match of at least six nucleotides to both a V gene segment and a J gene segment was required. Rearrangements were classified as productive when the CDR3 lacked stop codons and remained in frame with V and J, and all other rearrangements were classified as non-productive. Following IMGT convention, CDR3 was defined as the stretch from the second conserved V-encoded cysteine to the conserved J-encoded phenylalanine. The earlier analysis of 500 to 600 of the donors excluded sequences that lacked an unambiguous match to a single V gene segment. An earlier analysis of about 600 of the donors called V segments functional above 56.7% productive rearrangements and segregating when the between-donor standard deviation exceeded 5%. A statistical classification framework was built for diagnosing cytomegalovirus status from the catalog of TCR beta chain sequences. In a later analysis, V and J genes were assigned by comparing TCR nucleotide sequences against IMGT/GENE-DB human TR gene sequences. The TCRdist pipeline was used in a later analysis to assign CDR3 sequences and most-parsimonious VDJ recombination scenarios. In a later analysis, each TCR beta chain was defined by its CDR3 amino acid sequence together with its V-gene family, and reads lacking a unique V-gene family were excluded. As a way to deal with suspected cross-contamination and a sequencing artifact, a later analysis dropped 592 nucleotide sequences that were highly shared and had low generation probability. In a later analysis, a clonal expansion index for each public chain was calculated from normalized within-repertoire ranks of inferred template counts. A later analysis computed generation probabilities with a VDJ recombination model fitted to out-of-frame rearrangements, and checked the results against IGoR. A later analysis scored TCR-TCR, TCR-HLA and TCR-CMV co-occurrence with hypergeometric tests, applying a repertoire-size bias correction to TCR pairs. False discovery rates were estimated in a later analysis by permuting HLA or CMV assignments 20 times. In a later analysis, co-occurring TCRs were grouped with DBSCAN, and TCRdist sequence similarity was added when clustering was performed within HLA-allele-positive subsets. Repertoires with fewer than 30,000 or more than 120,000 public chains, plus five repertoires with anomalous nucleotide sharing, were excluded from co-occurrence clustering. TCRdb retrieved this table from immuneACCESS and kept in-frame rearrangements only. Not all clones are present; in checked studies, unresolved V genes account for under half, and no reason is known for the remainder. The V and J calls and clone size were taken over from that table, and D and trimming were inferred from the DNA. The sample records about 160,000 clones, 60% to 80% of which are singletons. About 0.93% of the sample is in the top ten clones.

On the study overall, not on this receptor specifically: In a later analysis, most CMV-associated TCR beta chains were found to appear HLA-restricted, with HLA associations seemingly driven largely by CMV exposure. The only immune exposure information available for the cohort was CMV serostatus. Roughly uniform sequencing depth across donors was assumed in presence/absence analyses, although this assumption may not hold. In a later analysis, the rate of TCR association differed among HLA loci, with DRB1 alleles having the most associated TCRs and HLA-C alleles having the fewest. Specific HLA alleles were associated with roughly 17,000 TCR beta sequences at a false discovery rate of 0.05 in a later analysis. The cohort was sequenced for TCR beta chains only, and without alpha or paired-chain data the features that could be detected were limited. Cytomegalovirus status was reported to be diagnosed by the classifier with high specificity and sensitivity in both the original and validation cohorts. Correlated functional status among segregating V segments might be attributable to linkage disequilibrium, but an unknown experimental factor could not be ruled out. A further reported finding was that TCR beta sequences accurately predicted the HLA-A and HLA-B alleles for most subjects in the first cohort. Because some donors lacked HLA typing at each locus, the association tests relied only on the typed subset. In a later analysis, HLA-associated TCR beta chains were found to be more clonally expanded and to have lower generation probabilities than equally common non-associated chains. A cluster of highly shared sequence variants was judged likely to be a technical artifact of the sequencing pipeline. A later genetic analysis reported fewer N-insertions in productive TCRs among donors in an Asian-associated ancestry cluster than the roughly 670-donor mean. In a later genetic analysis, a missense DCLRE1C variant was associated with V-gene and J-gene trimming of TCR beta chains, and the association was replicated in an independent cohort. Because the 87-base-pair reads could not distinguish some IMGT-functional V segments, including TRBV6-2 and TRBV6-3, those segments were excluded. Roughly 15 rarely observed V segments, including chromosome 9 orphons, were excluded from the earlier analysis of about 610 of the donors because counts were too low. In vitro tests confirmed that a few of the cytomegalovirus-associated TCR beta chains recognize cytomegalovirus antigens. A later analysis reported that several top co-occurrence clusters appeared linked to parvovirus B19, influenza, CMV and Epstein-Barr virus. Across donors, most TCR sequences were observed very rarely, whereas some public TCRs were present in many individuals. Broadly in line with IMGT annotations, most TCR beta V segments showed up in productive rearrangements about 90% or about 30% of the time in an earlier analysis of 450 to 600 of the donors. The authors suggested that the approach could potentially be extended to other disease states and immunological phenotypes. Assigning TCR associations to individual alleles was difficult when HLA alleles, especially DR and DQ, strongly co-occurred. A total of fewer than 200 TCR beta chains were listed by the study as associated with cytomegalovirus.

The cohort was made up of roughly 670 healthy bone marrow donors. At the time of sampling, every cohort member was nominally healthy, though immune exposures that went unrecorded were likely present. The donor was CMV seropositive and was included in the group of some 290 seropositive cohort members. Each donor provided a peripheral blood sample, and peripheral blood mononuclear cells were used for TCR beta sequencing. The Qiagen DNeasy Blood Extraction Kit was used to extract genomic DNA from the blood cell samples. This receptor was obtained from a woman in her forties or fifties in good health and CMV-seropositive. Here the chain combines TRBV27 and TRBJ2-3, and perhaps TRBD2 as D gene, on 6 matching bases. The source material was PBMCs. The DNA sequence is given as TGTGCCAGCAGTTTAGGAGGGGCGCACACAGATACGCAGTATTTT. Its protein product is CASSLGGAHTDTQYF.